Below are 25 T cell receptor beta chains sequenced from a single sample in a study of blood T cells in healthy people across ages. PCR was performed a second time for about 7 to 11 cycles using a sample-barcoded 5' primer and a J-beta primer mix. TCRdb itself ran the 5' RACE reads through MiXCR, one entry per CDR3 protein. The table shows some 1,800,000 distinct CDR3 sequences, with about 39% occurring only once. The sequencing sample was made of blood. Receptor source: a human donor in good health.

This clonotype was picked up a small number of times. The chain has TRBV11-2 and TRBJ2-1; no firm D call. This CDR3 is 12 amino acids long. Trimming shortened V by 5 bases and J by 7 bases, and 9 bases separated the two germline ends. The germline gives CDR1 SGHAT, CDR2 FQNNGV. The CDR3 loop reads CASSPYRNEQFF. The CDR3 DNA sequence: TGTGCCAGCAGCCCATACAGAAATGAGCAGTTCTTC.

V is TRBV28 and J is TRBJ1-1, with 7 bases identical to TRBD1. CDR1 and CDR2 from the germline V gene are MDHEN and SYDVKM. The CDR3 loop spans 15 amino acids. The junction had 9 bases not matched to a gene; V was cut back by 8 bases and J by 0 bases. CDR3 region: CASQSGTGVNTEAFF. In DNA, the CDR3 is TGTGCCAGCCAAAGCGGAACAGGGGTGAACACTGAAGCTTTCTTT.

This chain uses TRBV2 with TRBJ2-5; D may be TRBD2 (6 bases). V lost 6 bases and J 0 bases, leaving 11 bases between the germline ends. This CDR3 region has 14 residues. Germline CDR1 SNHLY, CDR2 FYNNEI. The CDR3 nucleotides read TGTGCCAGCAGGTGGGAGGAGTACCAAGAGACCCAGTACTTC. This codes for CASRWEEYQETQYF.

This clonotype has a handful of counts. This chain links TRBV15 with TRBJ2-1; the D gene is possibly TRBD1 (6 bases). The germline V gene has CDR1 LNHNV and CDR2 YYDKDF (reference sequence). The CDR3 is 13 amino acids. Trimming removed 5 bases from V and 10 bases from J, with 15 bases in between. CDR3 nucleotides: TGTGCCACCAGCCTGGGAGACGACAGGGAGCAGTTCTTC. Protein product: CATSLGDDREQFF.

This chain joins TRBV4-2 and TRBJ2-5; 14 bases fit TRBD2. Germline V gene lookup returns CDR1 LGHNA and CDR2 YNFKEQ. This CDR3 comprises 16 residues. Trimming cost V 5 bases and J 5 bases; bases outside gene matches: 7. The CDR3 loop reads CASSKRTSGGWETQYF. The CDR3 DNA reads TGTGCCAGCAGCAAACGGACTAGCGGGGGGTGGGAGACCCAGTACTTC.

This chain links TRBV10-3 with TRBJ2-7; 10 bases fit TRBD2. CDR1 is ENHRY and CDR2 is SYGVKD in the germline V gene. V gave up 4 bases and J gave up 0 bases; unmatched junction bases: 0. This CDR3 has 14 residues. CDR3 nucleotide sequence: TGTGCCATCAGTGGGACTAGCGGCTCCTACGAGCAGTACTTC. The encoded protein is CAISGTSGSYEQYF.

The CDR3 nucleotides read TGTGCCAGCAGCCATAGGGCGAACAGGATCTACAATGAGCAGTTCTTC. Translated, it gives CASSHRANRIYNEQFF. The gene calls are TRBV7-2 and TRBJ2-1; D may be TRBD1 (5 bases). Germline CDR1 reads SGHTA; CDR2 reads FQGNSA. The CDR3 covers 16 residues. V dropped 5 bases and J dropped 3 bases, with 17 bases sitting between them. The complete variable domain, with remaining parts taken from reference TRBV7-2 and TRBJ2-1, reads GAGVSQSPSNKVTEKGKDVELRCDPISGHTALYWYRQSLGQGLEFLIYFQGNSAPDKSGLPSDRFSAERTGGSVSTLTIQRTQQEDSAVYLCASSHRANRIYNEQFFGPGTRLTVL.

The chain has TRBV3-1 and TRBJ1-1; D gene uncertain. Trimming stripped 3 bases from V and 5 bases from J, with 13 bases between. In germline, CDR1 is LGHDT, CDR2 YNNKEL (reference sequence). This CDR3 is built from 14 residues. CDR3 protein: CASSHRGIGTEAFF. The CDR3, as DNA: TGTGCCAGCAGCCATCGGGGAATCGGGACTGAAGCTTTCTTT.

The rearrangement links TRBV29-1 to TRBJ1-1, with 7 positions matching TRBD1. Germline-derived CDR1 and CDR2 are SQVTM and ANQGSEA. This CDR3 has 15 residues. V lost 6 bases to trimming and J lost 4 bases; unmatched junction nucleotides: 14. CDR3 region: CSVITGESRFTEAFF. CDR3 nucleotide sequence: TGCAGCGTGATTACAGGGGAGAGTAGGTTCACTGAAGCTTTCTTT.

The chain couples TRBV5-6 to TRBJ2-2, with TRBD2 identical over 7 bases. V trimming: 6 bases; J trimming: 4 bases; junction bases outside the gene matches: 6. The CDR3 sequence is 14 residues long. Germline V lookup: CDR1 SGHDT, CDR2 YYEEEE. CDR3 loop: CASMSGVGTGELFF. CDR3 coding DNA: TGTGCCAGCATGAGCGGGGTTGGCACCGGGGAGCTGTTTTTT.

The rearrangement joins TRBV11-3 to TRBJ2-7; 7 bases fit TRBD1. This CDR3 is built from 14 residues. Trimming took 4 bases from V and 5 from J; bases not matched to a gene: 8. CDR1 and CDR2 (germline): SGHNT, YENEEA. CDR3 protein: CASSSTGRRNEQYF. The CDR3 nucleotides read TGTGCCAGCAGCTCGACAGGGAGAAGAAACGAGCAGTACTTC.

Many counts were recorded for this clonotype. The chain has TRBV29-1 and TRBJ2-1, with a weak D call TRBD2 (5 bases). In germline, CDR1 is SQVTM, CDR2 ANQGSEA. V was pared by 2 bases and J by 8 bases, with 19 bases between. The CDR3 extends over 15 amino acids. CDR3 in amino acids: CSVETPRSLRDEQFF. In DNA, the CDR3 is TGCAGCGTTGAAACCCCCCGGTCCTTGAGGGATGAGCAGTTCTTC.

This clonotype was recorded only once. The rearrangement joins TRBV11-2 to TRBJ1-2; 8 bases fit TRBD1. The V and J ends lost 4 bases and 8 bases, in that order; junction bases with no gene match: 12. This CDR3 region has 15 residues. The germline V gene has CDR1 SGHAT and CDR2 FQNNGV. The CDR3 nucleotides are TGTGCCAGCAGCTCTATTCAGAGGACAGGGACCGGCTACACCTTC. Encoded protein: CASSSIQRTGTGYTF.

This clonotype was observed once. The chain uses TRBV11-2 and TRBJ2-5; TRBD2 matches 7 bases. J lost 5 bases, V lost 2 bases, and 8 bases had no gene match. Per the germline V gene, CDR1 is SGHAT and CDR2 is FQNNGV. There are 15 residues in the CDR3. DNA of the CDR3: TGTGCCAGCAGCTTACTACGGGGGGTCTGGGAGACCCAGTACTTC. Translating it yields CASSLLRGVWETQYF.

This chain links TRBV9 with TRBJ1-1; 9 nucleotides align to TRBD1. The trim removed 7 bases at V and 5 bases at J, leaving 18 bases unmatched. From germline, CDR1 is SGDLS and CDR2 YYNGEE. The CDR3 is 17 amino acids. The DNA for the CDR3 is TGTGCCAGCGCCCCGGGACAGGGTCTTTTTTTAAGGACTGAAGCTTTCTTT. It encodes CASAPGQGLFLRTEAFF. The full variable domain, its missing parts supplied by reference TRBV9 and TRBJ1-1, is DSGVTQTPKHLITATGQRVTLRCSPRSGDLSVYWYQQSLDQGLQFLIQYYNGEERAKGNILERFSAQQFPDLHSELNLSSLELGDSALYFCASAPGQGLFLRTEAFFGQGTRLTVV.

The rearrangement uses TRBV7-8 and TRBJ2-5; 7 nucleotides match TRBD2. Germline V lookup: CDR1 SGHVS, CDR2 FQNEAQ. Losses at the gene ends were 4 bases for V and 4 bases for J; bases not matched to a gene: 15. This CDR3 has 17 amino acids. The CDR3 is CASSSPRAGGMLETQYF. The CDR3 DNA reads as TGTGCCAGCAGCTCCCCGAGAGCCGGGGGGATGCTAGAGACCCAGTACTTC.

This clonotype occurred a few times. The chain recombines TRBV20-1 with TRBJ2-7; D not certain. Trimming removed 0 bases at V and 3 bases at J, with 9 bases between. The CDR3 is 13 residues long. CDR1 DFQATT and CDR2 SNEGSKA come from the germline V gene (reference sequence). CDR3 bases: TGCAGTGCTAGAGATGGTGAACACTACGAGCAGTACTTC. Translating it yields CSARDGEHYEQYF.

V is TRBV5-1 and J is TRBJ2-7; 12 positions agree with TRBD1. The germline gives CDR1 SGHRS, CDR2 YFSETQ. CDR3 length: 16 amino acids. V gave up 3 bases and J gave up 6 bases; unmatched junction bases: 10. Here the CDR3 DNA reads TGCGCCAGCAGCTCAAACAAGGGACAGGGGGCAACCGAGCAGTACTTC. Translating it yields CASSSNKGQGATEQYF.

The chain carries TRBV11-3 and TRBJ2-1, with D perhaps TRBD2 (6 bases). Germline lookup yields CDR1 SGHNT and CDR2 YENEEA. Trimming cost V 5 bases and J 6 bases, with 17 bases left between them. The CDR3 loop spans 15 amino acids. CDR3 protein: CASSLGTPSLNEQFF. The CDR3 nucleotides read TGTGCCAGCAGCCTAGGGACTCCTTCGCTCAATGAGCAGTTCTTC.

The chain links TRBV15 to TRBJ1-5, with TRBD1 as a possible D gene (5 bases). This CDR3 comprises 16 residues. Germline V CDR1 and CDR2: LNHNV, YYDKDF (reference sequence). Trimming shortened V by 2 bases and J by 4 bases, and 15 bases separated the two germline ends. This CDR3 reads CATSRIGGRDNQPQHF. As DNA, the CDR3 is TGTGCCACCAGCAGAATTGGGGGACGGGATAATCAGCCCCAGCATTTT.

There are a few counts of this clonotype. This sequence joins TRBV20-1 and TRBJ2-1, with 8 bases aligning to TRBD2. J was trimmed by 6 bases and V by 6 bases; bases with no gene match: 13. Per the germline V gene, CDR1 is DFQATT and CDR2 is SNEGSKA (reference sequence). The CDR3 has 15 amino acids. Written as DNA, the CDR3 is TGCAGTGCCAAGCTCCCAGCGGGGGAGACCAATGAGCAGTTCTTC. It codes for CSAKLPAGETNEQFF.

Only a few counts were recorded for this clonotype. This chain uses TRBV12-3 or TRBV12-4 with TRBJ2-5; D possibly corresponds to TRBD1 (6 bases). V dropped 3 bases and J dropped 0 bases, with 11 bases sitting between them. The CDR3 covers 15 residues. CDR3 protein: CASSFAGEYQETQYF. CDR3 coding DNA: TGTGCCAGCAGTTTCGCAGGGGAGTACCAAGAGACCCAGTACTTC.

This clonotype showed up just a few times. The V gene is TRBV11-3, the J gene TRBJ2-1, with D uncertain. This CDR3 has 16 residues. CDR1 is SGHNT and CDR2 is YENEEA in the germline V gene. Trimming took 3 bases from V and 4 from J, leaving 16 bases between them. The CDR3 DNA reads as TGTGCCAGCAGCTTGTTTGGTGATCTCTCTTACAATGAGCAGTTCTTC. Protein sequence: CASSLFGDLSYNEQFF.

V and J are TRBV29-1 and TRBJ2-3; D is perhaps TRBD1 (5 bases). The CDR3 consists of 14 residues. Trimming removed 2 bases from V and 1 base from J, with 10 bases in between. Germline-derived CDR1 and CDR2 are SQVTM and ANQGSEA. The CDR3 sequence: CSVESRRGTDTQYF. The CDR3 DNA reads TGCAGCGTTGAATCGCGCAGGGGCACAGATACGCAGTATTTT.

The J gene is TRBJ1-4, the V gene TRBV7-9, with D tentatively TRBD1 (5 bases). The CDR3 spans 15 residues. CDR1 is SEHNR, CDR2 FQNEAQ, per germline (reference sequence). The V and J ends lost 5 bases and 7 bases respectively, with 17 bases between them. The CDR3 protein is CASSPPEGLGEKLFF. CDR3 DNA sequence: TGTGCCAGCAGCCCCCCGGAGGGGTTGGGTGAAAAACTGTTTTTT. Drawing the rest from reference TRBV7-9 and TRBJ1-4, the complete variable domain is DTGVSQNPRHKITKRGQNVTFRCDPISEHNRLYWYRQTLGQGPEFLTYFQNEAQLEKSRLLSDRFSAERPKGSFSTLEIQRTEQGDSAMYLCASSPPEGLGEKLFFGSGTQLSVL.